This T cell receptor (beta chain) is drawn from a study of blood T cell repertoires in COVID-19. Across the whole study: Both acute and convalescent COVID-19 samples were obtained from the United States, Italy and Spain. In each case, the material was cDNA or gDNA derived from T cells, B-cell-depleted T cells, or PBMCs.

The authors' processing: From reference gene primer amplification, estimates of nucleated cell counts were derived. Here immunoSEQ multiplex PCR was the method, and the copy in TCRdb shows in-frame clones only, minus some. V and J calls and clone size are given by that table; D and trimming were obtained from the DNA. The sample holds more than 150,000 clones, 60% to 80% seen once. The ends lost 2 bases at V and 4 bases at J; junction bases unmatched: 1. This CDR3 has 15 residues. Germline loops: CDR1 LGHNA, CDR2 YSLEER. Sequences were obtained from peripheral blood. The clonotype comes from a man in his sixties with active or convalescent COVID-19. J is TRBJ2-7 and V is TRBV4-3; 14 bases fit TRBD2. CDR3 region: CASSQWTSGRYEQYF. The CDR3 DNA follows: TGCGCCAGCAGCCAATGGACTAGCGGGAGGTACGAGCAGTACTTC.